This T cell receptor (beta chain) came from a study of neurological immune-mediated disorders (dated by TCRdb to the late 2010s). About the investigation overall: Among the approximately 34 multiple sclerosis patients, relapsing-remitting MS accounted for around 31 and secondary progressive MS accounted for 3. Using UMI-based sequencing, the study compared peripheral blood TCR-beta repertoires from patients with HTLV-I-associated myelopathy (HAM/TSP), patients with multiple sclerosis, and healthy controls. Alongside PBMC samples, the set of more than 85 TCR-beta libraries contained longitudinal samples, technical triplicates, and paired CD4+ and CD8+ T-cell subsets that had been sorted. Of the 65 to 70 subjects in the cohort, about 14 were HAM/TSP patients, some 35 were multiple sclerosis patients, and about 20 were healthy controls. What the research found in general, with its limitations: In a phylogenetic analysis, the repertoires of 18 out of 34 MS patients fell into a single cluster of related CDR3 sequences, pointing to a possible signature at the repertoire level. Expanded clones from different subjects shared no identical CDR3 amino acid sequences, which suggests that TCR-beta repertoires were private in all groups. TCR clonal expansion was highest in HAM/TSP patients and lowest in MS patients, with MS patients falling below even healthy controls. The MS cluster was not associated with any clinical or MRI features, and the authors stated that larger cohorts are needed.

cDNA was synthesized by template-switch 5'RACE using a primer carrying a 10-nucleotide random unique molecular identifier by which each TCR transcript was tagged. Each sequencing run produced over 160 million TCR-beta sequences covering 15-18 subjects. The RNeasy kit was used to extract total RNA. Using the KAPA Real-time Library Amplification kit, TCR-beta VDJ regions were amplified with primers for the TCR constant region and the 5'RACE anchor. Sample indexes and Illumina adaptors were added in a first PCR, after which library yield was increased in a second PCR. After purification with Ampure beads, the TCR product of roughly 650 bp was size-selected on a 2% E-gel SizeSelection system. Before pooling, library quality was assessed on a Bioanalyzer, concentration was determined with Qubit, and library quantification was performed with the Kapa Library Quantification kit. An Illumina HiSeq 2500 was used to sequence the libraries paired-end at 2 x 150 bp. To increase sequence diversity, roughly 24-32% phiX was spiked into each library pool. The original methods were these. The UMI-based MiGEC pipeline processed quality-filtered reads and removed over 75% of raw TCR sequences during error correction. VDJ genes were aligned to IMGT germline references, and clonotypes were defined by unique CDR3 amino acid sequence plus V-J genes. Clonal expansion, Shannon diversity and CDR3 relatedness (CalcPairwiseDistances, ClusterSamples) were evaluated with VDJtools, and phylogenetic trees were built with CLCbio workbench. A clone was classed as expanded if it had 8 or more unique UMIs, a cutoff based on coefficient-of-variation modelling across technical triplicates. TCRdb trimmed public reads at Q25 via fastp, called clones via MiXCR and kept in-frame beta chains. Each entry is one CDR3 protein sequence, shown with its most common DNA and genes. TCRdb's processing, not the study's, gives the V and J calls here. The sample yields some 65,000 distinct CDR3 sequences; roughly 5% were counted once. Of the sample, 2.8% is held by the ten largest clones.

From the germline V gene (reference sequence), CDR1 is SEHNR and CDR2 is FQNEAQ. The junction shows trimming of 5 bases on V and 1 base on J, and the gene matches do not reach 1 base of it. The CDR3 sequence holds 13 residues, the cysteine and phenylalanine included. Just the 39-base CDR3 DNA is kept, in frame starting at base 1. Unsorted PBMC libraries were generated from 2 million PBMCs stored in RNAlater at -80 °C until RNA extraction. The multiple sclerosis patients were enrolled in a US clinical protocol that used magnetic resonance imaging to evaluate disease progression. PBMCs were separated from peripheral blood using Ficoll-Hypaque density gradient centrifugation and then cryopreserved in liquid nitrogen. This clonotype occurred many times. Its antigen target is currently unknown. No per-base quality is available; no much larger clone lies one base away.

The sequence links TRBV7-9 to TRBJ1-2, with TRBD1 matching 7 junction bases. The clonotype comes from a woman in her 30s with multiple sclerosis. Sequenced: PBMCs. The DNA reads as follows: TGTGCCAGCAGCCGACAGGGTAACTATGGCTACACCTTC. It translates as CASSRQGNYGYTF.